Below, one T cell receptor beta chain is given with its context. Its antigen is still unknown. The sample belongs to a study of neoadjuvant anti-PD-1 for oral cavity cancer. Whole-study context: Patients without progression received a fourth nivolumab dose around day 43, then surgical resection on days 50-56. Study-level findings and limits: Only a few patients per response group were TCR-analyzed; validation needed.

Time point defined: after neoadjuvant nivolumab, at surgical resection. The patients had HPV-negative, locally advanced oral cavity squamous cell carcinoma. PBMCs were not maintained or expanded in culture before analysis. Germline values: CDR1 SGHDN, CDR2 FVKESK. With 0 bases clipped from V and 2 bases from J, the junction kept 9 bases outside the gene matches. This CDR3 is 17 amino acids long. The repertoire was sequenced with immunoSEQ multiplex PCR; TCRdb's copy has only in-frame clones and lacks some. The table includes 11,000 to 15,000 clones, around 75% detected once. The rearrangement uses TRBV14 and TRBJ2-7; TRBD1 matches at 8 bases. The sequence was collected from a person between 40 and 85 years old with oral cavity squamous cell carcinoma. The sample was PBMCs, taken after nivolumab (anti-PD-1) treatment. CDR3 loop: CASSQDSRGTGPYEQYF. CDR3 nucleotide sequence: TGTGCCAGCAGCCAAGATAGTAGAGGGACAGGACCCTACGAGCAGTACTTC.